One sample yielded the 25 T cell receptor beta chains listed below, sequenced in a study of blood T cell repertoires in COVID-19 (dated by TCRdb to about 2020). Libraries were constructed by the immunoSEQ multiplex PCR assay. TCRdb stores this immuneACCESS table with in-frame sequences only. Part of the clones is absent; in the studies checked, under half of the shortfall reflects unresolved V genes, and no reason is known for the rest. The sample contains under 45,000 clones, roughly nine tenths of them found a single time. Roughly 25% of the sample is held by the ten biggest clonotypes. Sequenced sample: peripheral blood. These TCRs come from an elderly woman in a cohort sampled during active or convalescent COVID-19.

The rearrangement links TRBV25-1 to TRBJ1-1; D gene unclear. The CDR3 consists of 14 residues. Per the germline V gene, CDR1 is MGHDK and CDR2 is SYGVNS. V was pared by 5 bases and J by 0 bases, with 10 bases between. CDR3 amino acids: CASSQVGMNTEAFF. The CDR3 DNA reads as TGTGCCAGCAGTCAGGTCGGAATGAACACTGAAGCTTTCTTT.

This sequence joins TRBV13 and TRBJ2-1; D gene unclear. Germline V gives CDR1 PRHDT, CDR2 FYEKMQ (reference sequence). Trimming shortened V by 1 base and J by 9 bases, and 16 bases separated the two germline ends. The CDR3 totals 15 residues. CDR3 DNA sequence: TGTGCCAGCAGCTTAGAGATAGCTGTAGGTAGTGAGCAGTTCTTC. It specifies CASSLEIAVGSEQFF.

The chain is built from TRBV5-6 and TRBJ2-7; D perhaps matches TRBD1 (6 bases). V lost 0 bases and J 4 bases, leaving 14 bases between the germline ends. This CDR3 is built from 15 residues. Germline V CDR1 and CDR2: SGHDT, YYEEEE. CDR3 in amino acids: CASSLGTDINYEQYF. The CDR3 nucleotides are TGTGCCAGCAGCTTGGGGACAGATATTAATTACGAGCAGTACTTC.

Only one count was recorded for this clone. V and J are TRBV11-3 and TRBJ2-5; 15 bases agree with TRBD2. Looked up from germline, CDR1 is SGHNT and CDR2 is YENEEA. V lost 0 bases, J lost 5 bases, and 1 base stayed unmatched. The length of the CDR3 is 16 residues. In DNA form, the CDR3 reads TGTGCCAGCAGCTTAGACGGGACTAGCGGGAGGGAGACCCAGTACTTC. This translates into CASSLDGTSGRETQYF.

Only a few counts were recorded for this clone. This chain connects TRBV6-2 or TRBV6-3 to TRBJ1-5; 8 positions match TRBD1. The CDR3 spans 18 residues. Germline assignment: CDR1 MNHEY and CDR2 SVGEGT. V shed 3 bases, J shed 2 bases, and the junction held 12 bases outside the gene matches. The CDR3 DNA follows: TGTGCCAGCAGTTATTGGACAGGGCCGAGATTGGGCAATCAGCCCCAGCATTTT. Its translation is CASSYWTGPRLGNQPQHF.

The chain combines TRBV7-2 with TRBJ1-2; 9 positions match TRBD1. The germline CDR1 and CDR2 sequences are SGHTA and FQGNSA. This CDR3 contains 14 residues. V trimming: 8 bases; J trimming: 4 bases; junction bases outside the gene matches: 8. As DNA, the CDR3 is TGTGCCAGCGGCTCCGGGACAGGGTCCTATGGCTACACCTTC. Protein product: CASGSGTGSYGYTF.

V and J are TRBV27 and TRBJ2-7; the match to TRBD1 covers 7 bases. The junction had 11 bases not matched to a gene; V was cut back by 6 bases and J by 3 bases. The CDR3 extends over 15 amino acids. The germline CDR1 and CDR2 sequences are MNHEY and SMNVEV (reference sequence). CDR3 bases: TGTGCCAGCAGCCTGACAGGGACGGGCCTCTACGAGCAGTACTTC. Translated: CASSLTGTGLYEQYF.

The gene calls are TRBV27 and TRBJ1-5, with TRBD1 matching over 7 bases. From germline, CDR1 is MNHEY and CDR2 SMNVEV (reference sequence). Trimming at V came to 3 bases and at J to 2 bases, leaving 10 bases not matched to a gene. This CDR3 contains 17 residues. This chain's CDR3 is CASSLRQGFVGNQPQHF. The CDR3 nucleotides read TGTGCCAGCAGTTTGCGACAGGGTTTCGTCGGCAATCAGCCCCAGCATTTT.

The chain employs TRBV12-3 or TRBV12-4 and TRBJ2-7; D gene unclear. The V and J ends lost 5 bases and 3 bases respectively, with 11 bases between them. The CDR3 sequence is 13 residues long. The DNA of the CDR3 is TGTGCCAGCAGTCCTTACACCCTCTACGAGCAGTACTTC. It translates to CASSPYTLYEQYF.

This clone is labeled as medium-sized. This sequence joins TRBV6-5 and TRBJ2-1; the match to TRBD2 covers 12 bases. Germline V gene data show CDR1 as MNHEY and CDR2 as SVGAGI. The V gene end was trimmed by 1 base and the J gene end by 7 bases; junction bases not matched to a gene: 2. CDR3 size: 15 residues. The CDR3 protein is CASSYWTSGTNEQFF. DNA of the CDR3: TGTGCCAGCAGTTACTGGACTAGCGGGACAAATGAGCAGTTCTTC.

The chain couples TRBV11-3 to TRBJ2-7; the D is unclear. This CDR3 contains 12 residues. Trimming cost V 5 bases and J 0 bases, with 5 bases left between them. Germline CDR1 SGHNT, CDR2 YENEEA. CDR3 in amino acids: CASSHSSYEQYF. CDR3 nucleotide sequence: TGTGCCAGCAGCCACAGCTCCTACGAGCAGTACTTC.

The CDR3 loop reads CASRAGGRGTDTQYF. CDR3 nucleotide sequence: TGTGCCAGCAGAGCCGGGGGGCGTGGCACAGATACGCAGTATTTT. The genes are TRBV27 and TRBJ2-3, with D possibly matching TRBD2 (7 bases). Trimming pared 6 bases from V and 1 base from J, leaving 14 bases between. This CDR3 has 15 amino acids. CDR1 MNHEY and CDR2 SMNVEV come from the germline V gene (reference sequence).

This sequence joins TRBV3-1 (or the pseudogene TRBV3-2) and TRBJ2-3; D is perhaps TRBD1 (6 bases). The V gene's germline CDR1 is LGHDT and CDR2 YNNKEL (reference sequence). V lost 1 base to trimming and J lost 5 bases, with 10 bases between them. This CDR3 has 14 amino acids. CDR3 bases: TGTGCCAGCAGCCAAGTACAGGGCGTAGATACGCAGTATTTT. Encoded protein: CASSQVQGVDTQYF.

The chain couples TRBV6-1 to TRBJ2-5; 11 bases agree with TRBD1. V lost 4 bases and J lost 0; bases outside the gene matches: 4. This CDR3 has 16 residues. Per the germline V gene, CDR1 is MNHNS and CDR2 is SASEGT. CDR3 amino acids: CASSAGQGAYQETQYF. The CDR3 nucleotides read TGTGCCAGCAGTGCCGGACAGGGGGCGTACCAAGAGACCCAGTACTTC.

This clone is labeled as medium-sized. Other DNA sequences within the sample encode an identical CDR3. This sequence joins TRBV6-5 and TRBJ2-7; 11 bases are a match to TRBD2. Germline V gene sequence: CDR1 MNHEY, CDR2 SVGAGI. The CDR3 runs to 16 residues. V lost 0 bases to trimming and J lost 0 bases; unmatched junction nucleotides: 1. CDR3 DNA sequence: TGTGCCAGCAGTTACTCTACTAGCGGGAGCTCCTACGAGCAGTACTTC. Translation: CASSYSTSGSSYEQYF.

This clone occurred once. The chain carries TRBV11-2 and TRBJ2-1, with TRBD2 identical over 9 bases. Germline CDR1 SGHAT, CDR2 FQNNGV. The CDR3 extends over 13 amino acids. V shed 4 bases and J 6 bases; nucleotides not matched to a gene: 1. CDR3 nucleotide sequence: TGTGCCAGCAGCTCGGGACTAGCCAATGAGCAGTTCTTC. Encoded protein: CASSSGLANEQFF.

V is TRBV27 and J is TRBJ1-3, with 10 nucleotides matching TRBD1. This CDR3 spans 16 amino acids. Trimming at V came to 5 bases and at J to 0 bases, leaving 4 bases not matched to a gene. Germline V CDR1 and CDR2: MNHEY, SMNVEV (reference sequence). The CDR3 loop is CASSVGQGLSGNTIYF. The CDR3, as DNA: TGTGCCAGCAGTGTGGGACAGGGGCTCTCTGGAAACACCATATATTTT.

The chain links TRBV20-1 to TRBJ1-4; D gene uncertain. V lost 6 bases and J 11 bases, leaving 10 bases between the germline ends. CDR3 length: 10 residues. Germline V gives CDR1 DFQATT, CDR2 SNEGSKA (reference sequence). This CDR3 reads CSAGDRKLFF. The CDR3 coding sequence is TGCAGTGCCGGGGATCGGAAACTGTTTTTT.

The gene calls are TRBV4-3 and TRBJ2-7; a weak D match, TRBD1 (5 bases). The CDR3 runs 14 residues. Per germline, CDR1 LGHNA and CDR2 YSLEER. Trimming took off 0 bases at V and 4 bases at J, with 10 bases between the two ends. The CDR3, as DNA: TGCGCCAGCAGCCAAGATTACCAGGGTTACGAGCAGTACTTC. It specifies CASSQDYQGYEQYF.

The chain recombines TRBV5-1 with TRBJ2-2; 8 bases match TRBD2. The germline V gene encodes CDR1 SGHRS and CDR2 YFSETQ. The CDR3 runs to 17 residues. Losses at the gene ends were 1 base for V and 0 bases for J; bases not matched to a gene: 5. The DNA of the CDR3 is TGCGCCAGCAGCTTGCGTAGCGGGGCCGCGAACACCGGGGAGCTGTTTTTT. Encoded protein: CASSLRSGAANTGELFF.

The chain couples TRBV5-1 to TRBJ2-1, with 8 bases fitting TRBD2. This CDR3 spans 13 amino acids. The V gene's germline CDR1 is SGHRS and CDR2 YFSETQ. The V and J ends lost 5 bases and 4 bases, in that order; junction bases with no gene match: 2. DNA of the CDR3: TGCGCCAGCAGTACGGGAGGGTACAATGAGCAGTTCTTC. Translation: CASSTGGYNEQFF.

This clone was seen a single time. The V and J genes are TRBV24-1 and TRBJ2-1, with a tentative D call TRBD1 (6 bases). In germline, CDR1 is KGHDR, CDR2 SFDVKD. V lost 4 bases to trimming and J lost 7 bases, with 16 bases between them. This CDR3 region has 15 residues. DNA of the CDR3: TGTGCCACCAGTGAACAGGGCAAAAACTTGAATGAGCAGTTCTTC. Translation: CATSEQGKNLNEQFF.

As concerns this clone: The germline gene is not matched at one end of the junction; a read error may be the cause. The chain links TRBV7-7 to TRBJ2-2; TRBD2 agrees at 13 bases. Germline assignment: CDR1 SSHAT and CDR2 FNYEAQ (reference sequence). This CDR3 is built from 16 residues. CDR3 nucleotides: TGTGCTAGCAGCACCGGACTAGCGGGAGAGGACGGGGAGCTGTTTTTT. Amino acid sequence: CASSTGLAGEDGELFF. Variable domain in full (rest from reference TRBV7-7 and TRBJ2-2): GAGVSQSPRYKVTKRGQDVTLRCDPISSHATLYWYQQALGQGPEFLTYFNYEAQPDKSGLPSDRFSAERPEGSISTLTIQRTEQRDSAMYRCASSTGLAGEDGELFFGEGSRLTVL.

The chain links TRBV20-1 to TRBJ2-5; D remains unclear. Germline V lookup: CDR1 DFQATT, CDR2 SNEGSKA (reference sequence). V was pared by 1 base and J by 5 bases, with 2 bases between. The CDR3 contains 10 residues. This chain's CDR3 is CSARAETQYF. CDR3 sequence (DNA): TGCAGTGCTAGAGCGGAGACCCAGTACTTC.

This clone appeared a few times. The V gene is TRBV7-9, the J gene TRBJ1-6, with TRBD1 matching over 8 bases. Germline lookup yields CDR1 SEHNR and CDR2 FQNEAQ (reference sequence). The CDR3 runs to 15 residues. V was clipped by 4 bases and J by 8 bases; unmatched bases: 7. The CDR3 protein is CASSWGQEGDSPLHF. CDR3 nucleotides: TGTGCCAGCAGCTGGGGACAGGAGGGCGATTCACCCCTCCACTTT.